The T cell receptor (beta chain) described here comes from a study of cytomegalovirus exposure and HLA in healthy donors. Comment on this clone: Its antigen is undetermined.

The CDR3 is 14 amino acids. The germline CDR1 and CDR2 sequences are SNHLY and FYNNEI. The V gene lost 5 bases and the J gene lost 3 bases, with 12 bases spanning the gap. PCR employed 60 Vbeta and 13 Jbeta primers. TCRdb's copy holds only in-frame clones and misses some; the assay was immunoSEQ multiplex PCR. The profile shows around 110,000 clones, around two thirds of them singletons. Points from the study as a whole: Immune exposure was documented only through CMV serostatus.

The V and J genes are TRBV2 and TRBJ2-3, with D tentatively TRBD1 (5 bases). Sequencing used PBMCs. The sequence was collected from a woman between 40 and 55 years old in good health and CMV-seropositive. The CDR3 DNA reads TGTGCCAGCAGTTCCAGGGTCACAACAGATACGCAGTATTTT. Protein product: CASSSRVTTDTQYF. Complete variable domain (other parts from reference TRBV2 and TRBJ2-3): EPEVTQTPSHQVTQMGQEVILRCVPISNHLYFYWYRQILGQKVEFLVSFYNNEISEKSEIFDDQFSVERPDGSNFTLKIRSTKLEDSAMYFCASSSRVTTDTQYFGPGTRLTVL.